This TCR beta chain is from a study of T-cell reconstitution after alpha-beta-depleted transplantation in children. Unique molecular identifiers were incorporated during preparation of the TCRbeta library. MiXCR, applied by TCRdb to the PCR reads, yields one record per CDR3 protein. The table records roughly 300,000 distinct CDR3 sequences, more than 9% of them present only once. The CDR3 has 14 residues. Losses at the gene ends were 4 bases for V and 9 bases for J; bases not matched to a gene: 8. Germline-derived CDR1 and CDR2 are DFQATT and SNEGSKA (reference sequence). The V and J genes are TRBV20-1 and TRBJ1-6; 8 bases map to TRBD1. Source: PBMCs from the stem cell graft donor, taken from the stem cell graft. This clonotype was obtained from a human donor who donated a stem cell graft to a child with SCID. CDR3 amino acids: CSATVGQDSSPLHF. The CDR3, as DNA: TGCAGTGCTACAGTGGGACAGGATAGTTCACCCCTCCACTTT.